The table lists the clone carrying this TCR beta chain with a count of one. Authors' analysis steps: Using reference gene primer amplification, nucleated cell counts were estimated. The data were produced by immunoSEQ multiplex PCR, yet TCRdb's version contains in-frame clones alone and is incomplete. The DNA was the basis for D and trimming; V, J and clone size are from that table. Found here are about 50,000 clones, around 80% of them singletons; the top ten hold 16%. These data are taken from a study of blood T cell repertoires in COVID-19. Overall study: Collection of acute and convalescent COVID-19 samples took place in the United States, Italy and Spain. Sample material is recorded as cDNA or gDNA derived from T cells, B-cell-depleted T cells, or PBMCs.

Trimming left V 6 bases short and J 0 bases short, with 11 bases between. CDR3 size: 15 residues. Germline values: CDR1 LNHDA, CDR2 SQIVND (reference sequence). The origin of this receptor is a man aged 35 to 55 with acute or convalescent COVID-19. The sequenced sample was peripheral blood. V usage is TRBV19 and J usage is TRBJ2-2; D unresolved. CDR3 protein: CASRLTPSNTGELFF. In DNA, the CDR3 is TGTGCCAGTAGACTTACTCCTTCGAACACCGGGGAGCTGTTTTTT.